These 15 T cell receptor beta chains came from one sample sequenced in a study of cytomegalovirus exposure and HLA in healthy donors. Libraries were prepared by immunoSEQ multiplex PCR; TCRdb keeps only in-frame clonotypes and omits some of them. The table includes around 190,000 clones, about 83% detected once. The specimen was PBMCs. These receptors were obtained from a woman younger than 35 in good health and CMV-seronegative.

The CDR3 nucleotides read TGTGCTAGTGGTTCTCAGGGGGCGCAGTATGGCTACACCTTC. This translates into CASGSQGAQYGYTF. The chain employs TRBV12-5 and TRBJ1-2, with 8 bases fitting TRBD1. V was clipped by 4 bases and J by 5 bases; unmatched bases: 6. The CDR3 is 14 amino acids. Germline V gives CDR1 LGHNT, CDR2 FRNRAP.

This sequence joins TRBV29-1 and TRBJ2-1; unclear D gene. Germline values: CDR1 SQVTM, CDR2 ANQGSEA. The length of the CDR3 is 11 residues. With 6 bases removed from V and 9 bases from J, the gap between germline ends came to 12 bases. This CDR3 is CSVGGTAEQFF. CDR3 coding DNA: TGCAGCGTGGGTGGAACAGCTGAGCAGTTCTTC.

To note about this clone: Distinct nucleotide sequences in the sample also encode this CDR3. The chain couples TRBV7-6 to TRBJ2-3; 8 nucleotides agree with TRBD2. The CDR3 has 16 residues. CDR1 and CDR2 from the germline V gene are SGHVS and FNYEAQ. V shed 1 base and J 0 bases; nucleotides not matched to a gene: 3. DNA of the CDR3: TGTGCCAGCAGCTTAGTACTAGCGGCTAGCACAGATACGCAGTATTTT. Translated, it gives CASSLVLAASTDTQYF. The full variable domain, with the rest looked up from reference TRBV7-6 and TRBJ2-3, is GAGVSQSPRYKVTKRGQDVALRCDPISGHVSLYWYRQALGQGPEFLTYFNYEAQQDKSGLPNDRFSAERPEGSISTLTIQRTEQRDSAMYRCASSLVLAASTDTQYFGPGTRLTVL.

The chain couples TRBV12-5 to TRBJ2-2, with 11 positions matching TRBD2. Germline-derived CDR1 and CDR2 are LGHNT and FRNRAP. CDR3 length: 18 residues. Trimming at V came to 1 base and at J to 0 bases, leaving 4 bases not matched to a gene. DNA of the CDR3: TGTGCTAGTGGTTTGGGGGGACTAGCGGAGTCGAACACCGGGGAGCTGTTTTTT. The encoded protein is CASGLGGLAESNTGELFF.

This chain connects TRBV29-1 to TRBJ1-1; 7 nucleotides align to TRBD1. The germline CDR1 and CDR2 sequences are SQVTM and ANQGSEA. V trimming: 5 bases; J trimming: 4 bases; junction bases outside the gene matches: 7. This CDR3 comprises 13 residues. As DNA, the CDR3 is TGCAGCGTTAACAGGGGAGGAGGCACTGAAGCTTTCTTT. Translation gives CSVNRGGGTEAFF.

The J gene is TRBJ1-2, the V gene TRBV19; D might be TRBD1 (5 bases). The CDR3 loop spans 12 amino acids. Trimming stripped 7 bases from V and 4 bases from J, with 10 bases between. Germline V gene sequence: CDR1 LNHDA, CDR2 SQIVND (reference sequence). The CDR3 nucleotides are TGTGCCAGTATAGGTCAGGGCTATGGCTACACCTTC. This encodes CASIGQGYGYTF.

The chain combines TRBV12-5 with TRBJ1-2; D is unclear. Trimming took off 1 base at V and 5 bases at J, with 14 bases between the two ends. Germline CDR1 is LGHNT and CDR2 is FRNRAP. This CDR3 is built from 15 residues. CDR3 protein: CASGLGSSGIYGYTF. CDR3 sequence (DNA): TGTGCTAGTGGTTTGGGGTCTTCGGGAATTTATGGCTACACCTTC.

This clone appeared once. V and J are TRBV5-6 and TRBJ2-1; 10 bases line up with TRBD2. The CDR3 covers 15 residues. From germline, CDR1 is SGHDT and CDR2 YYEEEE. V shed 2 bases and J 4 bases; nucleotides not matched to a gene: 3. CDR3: CASSFTSGDYNEQFF. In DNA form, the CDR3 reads TGTGCCAGCAGCTTTACTAGCGGGGATTACAATGAGCAGTTCTTC.

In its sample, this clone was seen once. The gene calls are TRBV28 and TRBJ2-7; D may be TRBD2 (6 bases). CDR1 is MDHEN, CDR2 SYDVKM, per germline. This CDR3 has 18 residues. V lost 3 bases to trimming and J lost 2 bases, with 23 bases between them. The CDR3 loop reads CASSFEGMGLHPPYEQYF. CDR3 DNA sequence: TGTGCCAGCAGTTTTGAAGGGATGGGACTTCATCCTCCCTACGAGCAGTACTTC.

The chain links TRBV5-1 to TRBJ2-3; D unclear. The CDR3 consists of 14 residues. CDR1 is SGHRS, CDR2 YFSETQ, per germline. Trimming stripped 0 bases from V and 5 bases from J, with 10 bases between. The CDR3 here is CASSLVLEEDTQYF. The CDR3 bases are TGCGCCAGCAGCTTGGTTCTCGAGGAAGATACGCAGTATTTT.

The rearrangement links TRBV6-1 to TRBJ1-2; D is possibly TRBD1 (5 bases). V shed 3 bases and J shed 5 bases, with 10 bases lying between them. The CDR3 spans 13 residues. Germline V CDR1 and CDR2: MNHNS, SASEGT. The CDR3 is CASSEAGRYGYTF. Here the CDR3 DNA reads TGTGCCAGCAGTGAGGCAGGGAGGTATGGCTACACCTTC.

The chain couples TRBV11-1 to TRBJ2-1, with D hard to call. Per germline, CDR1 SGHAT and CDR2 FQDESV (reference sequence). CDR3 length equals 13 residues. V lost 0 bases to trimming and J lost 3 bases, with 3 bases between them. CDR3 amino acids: CASSLAGYNEQFF. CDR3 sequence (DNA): TGTGCCAGCAGCTTAGCCGGCTACAATGAGCAGTTCTTC.

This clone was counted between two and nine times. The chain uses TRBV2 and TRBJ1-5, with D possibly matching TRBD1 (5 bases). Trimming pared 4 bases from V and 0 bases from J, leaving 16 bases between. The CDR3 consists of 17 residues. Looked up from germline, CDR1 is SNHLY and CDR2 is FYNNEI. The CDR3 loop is CASSAEQASLSNQPQHF. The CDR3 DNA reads TGTGCCAGCAGTGCGGAACAGGCCTCACTTAGCAATCAGCCCCAGCATTTT.

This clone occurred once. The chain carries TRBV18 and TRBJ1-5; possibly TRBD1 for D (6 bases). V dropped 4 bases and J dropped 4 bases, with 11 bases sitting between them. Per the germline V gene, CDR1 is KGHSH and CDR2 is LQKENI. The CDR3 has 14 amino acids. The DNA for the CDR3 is TGTGCCAGCTCACTCGGACAGCCTAATCAGCCCCAGCATTTT. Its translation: CASSLGQPNQPQHF.

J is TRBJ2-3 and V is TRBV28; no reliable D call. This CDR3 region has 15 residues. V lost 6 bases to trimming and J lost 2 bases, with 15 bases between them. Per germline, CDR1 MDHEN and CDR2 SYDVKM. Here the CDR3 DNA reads TGTGCCAGCAGGGAGAGTGTTACCACCACAGATACGCAGTATTTT. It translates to CASRESVTTTDTQYF.